This is a list of T cell receptor beta chains from one sample in a study of type 1 regulatory T cells. TCRdb passed the reads through MiXCR, listing each CDR3 protein once. The data hold around 88,000 distinct CDR3 sequences, with about 28% observed a single time. The sample taken for sequencing was CD4+ T cells, either the whole sample or a sorted fraction (not recorded which). The origin of the receptors is a human donor in good health. The CDR3 runs from the conserved cysteine through the conserved F or W. Each record gives: CDR3 DNA, CDR3 protein, J gene, clone size, V gene, D gene. A D gene is named only where the DNA matches it firmly. Expanded clones are given a class, and other clones once, few, many or no size at all.

cdr3_nt: TGTGCCATCAGTGAGATGGGGCTTGACAATGAGCAGTTCTTC; cdr3_aa: CAISEMGLDNEQFF; j_call: TRBJ2-1; clone_size: few; v_call: TRBV10-3; d_call: -
cdr3_nt: TGCGCCAGCAGCCCGCCCCTTAAGTCCTTAGCGGGAGTATCCTACAATGAGCAGTTCTTC; cdr3_aa: CASSPPLKSLAGVSYNEQFF; j_call: TRBJ2-1; clone_size: -; v_call: TRBV4-1; d_call: TRBD2
cdr3_nt: TGTGCCAGCAGCCAAGAACGGGGTTCACCCCTCCACTTT; cdr3_aa: CASSQERGSPLHF; j_call: TRBJ1-6; clone_size: -; v_call: TRBV3-1; d_call: -
cdr3_nt: TGTGCCAGCAGTTTAAGGTCCGGCGGGAGGGCAGGAGATACGCAGTATTTT; cdr3_aa: CASSLRSGGRAGDTQYF; j_call: TRBJ2-3; clone_size: -; v_call: TRBV28; d_call: TRBD2
cdr3_nt: TGCAGTGCTAGACTCGTCAGGGGCACTGAAGCTTTCTTT; cdr3_aa: CSARLVRGTEAFF; j_call: TRBJ1-1; clone_size: -; v_call: TRBV20-1; d_call: -
cdr3_nt: TGTGCCAGCTCACCCGGGACAGGGGGACTCTACGAGCAGTACTTC; cdr3_aa: CASSPGTGGLYEQYF; j_call: TRBJ2-7; clone_size: -; v_call: TRBV18; d_call: TRBD1
cdr3_nt: TGTGCCAGCAGCTTAGCGGCTGGGGCTAACACCACGAACTTC; cdr3_aa: CASSLAAGANTTNF; j_call: TRBJ2-7; clone_size: medium-sized; v_call: TRBV7-2; d_call: -
cdr3_nt: TGCGCCAGCAGCTTGAATTACCAAGAGACCCAGTACTTC; cdr3_aa: CASSLNYQETQYF; j_call: TRBJ2-5; clone_size: -; v_call: TRBV5-1; d_call: -
cdr3_nt: TGTGCCAGCAGCGTATTAGGAGGTGGTACTAGGGACACCGGGGAGCTGTTTTTT; cdr3_aa: CASSVLGGGTRDTGELFF; j_call: TRBJ2-2; clone_size: -; v_call: TRBV9; d_call: -
cdr3_nt: TGTGCCAGCAGCTTGGCGCCAGGGGGGGAAGAGACCCAGTACTTC; cdr3_aa: CASSLAPGGEETQYF; j_call: TRBJ2-5; clone_size: few; v_call: TRBV5-4; d_call: -
cdr3_nt: TGTGCCAGCAGTTACCGCACAGGGCTCACTGAAGCTTTCTTT; cdr3_aa: CASSYRTGLTEAFF; j_call: TRBJ1-1; clone_size: few; v_call: TRBV6-2/TRBV6-3; d_call: -
cdr3_nt: TGTGCCAGCAGTCTCCGCGACTCGAGCTCCTACGAGCAGTACTTC; cdr3_aa: CASSLRDSSSYEQYF; j_call: TRBJ2-7; clone_size: once; v_call: TRBV6-6; d_call: -
cdr3_nt: TGCGCCAGCAGCTATAGCGCGTCAACGGGCGAGCAGTACTTC; cdr3_aa: CASSYSASTGEQYF; j_call: TRBJ2-7; clone_size: few; v_call: TRBV5-1; d_call: -
cdr3_nt: TGCGCCAGCAGCTTGGGGTTAGCTACGACCTACGAGCAGTACTTC; cdr3_aa: CASSLGLATTYEQYF; j_call: TRBJ2-7; clone_size: -; v_call: TRBV5-1; d_call: -
cdr3_nt: TGTGCCAGCTCCCCGTCTGTGACGATATCCTATAATTCACCCCTCCACTTT; cdr3_aa: CASSPSVTISYNSPLHF; j_call: TRBJ1-6; clone_size: -; v_call: TRBV6-6; d_call: -
cdr3_nt: TGTGCCAGCTCACTAAAAAATGGGGGGGCTGAGCAGTTCTTC; cdr3_aa: CASSLKNGGAEQFF; j_call: TRBJ2-1; clone_size: few; v_call: TRBV18; d_call: -
cdr3_nt: TGCGCCAGCAGCTTGGGGCAGATGTGGAAGGGGACCCAGTACTTC; cdr3_aa: CASSLGQMWKGTQYF; j_call: TRBJ2-5; clone_size: -; v_call: TRBV5-1; d_call: -
cdr3_nt: TGCAGTGCCCTATTCGGCGGAAACACCGGGGAGCTGTTTTTT; cdr3_aa: CSALFGGNTGELFF; j_call: TRBJ2-2; clone_size: few; v_call: TRBV20-1; d_call: -
cdr3_nt: TGTGCCTGGACCCGCGGGGACTGGGAGCAGTACTTC; cdr3_aa: CAWTRGDWEQYF; j_call: TRBJ2-7; clone_size: -; v_call: TRBV30; d_call: -
cdr3_nt: TGTGCCATCAGTTACGGGGACAAGAATCAGCCCCAGCATTTT; cdr3_aa: CAISYGDKNQPQHF; j_call: TRBJ1-5; clone_size: once; v_call: TRBV10-3; d_call: -
cdr3_nt: TGTGCCAGCAGTGTCTCTTACAGGCAGGGTCATAGCAATCAGCCCCAGCATTTT; cdr3_aa: CASSVSYRQGHSNQPQHF; j_call: TRBJ1-5; clone_size: -; v_call: TRBV6-1; d_call: -
cdr3_nt: TGTGCCAGCAGTTTTCGGGACAGCAAGACTGAAGCTTTCTTT; cdr3_aa: CASSFRDSKTEAFF; j_call: TRBJ1-1; clone_size: -; v_call: TRBV12-3/TRBV12-4; d_call: TRBD1
cdr3_nt: TGTGCCAGCAGCCCGGACACCCAAGAGACCCAGTACTTC; cdr3_aa: CASSPDTQETQYF; j_call: TRBJ2-5; clone_size: many; v_call: TRBV7-7; d_call: -
cdr3_nt: TGCGCCAGCGCCGGACGGACAATGAACACTGAAGCTTTCTTT; cdr3_aa: CASAGRTMNTEAFF; j_call: TRBJ1-1; clone_size: -; v_call: TRBV4-1; d_call: -
cdr3_nt: TGCGCCAGCAGCAAGAGCGGGTCCCAAGAGACCCAGTACTTC; cdr3_aa: CASSKSGSQETQYF; j_call: TRBJ2-5; clone_size: few; v_call: TRBV5-1; d_call: -
cdr3_nt: TGTGCCAGCAGCTTTGGGACAGGGACCAGCAATCAGCCCCAGCATTTT; cdr3_aa: CASSFGTGTSNQPQHF; j_call: TRBJ1-5; clone_size: few; v_call: TRBV5-5; d_call: TRBD1
cdr3_nt: TGCAGTGCCCCCCGGGACAGGGGCCTCTATGGCTACACCTTC; cdr3_aa: CSAPRDRGLYGYTF; j_call: TRBJ1-2; clone_size: -; v_call: TRBV20-1; d_call: TRBD1
cdr3_nt: TGTGCCAGCAGTGGTCTTTACGAGCAGTACTTC; cdr3_aa: CASSGLYEQYF; j_call: TRBJ2-7; clone_size: -; v_call: TRBV2; d_call: -
cdr3_nt: TGTGCCAGCAGTCCCGGGACCACGAACACCGGGGAGCTGTTTTTT; cdr3_aa: CASSPGTTNTGELFF; j_call: TRBJ2-2; clone_size: many; v_call: TRBV7-3; d_call: -
cdr3_nt: TGTGCCAGCAGCGGACTGGGGGGACTAAGCTCCTACAATGAGCAGTTCTTC; cdr3_aa: CASSGLGGLSSYNEQFF; j_call: TRBJ2-1; clone_size: -; v_call: TRBV5-6; d_call: TRBD2
cdr3_nt: TGTGCCATCAGTGAGTCGGTGGGTGAGGGGCCCCAGCATTTT; cdr3_aa: CAISESVGEGPQHF; j_call: TRBJ1-5; clone_size: once; v_call: TRBV10-3; d_call: -
cdr3_nt: TGCGCCAGCAGCTCCGTGGTACCGAGGTACCAAGAGACCCAGTACTTC; cdr3_aa: CASSSVVPRYQETQYF; j_call: TRBJ2-5; clone_size: many; v_call: TRBV5-1; d_call: -
cdr3_nt: TGTGCCAGCAGTTCCCTGGGGACAGCTTTCTTT; cdr3_aa: CASSSLGTAFF; j_call: TRBJ1-1; clone_size: few; v_call: TRBV28; d_call: -
cdr3_nt: TGTGCCAGTAGTCTCCGTAGTGTGAGCGGGAGGGATTCCTACGAGCAGTACTTC; cdr3_aa: CASSLRSVSGRDSYEQYF; j_call: TRBJ2-7; clone_size: -; v_call: TRBV19; d_call: TRBD2